This is a list of T cell receptor beta chains from one sample in a study of blood T cell repertoires in COVID-19. The method was immunoSEQ multiplex PCR; TCRdb's version includes in-frame clones alone and lacks a portion of them. The table has approximately 250,000 clones, approximately 86% seen once. The sequenced sample was peripheral blood. The receptors were sampled from a man in his thirties or forties with active or convalescent COVID-19. Both conserved end residues are part of each CDR3.

J gene: TRBJ1-1
V gene: TRBV5-1
CDR3 protein: CASSSGVGDPTEAFF

J gene: TRBJ1-4
V gene: TRBV6-5
CDR3 protein: CASNNGHANEKLFF

J gene: TRBJ1-2
V gene: TRBV29-1
CDR3 protein: CSGRGHGYTF

J gene: TRBJ2-7
V gene: TRBV5-8
CDR3 protein: CASSSGQLYEQYF

J gene: TRBJ1-1
V gene: TRBV7-3
CDR3 protein: CASSQGTNTEAFF

J gene: TRBJ2-1
V gene: TRBV19
CDR3 protein: CASSTSGGAIYNEQFF

J gene: TRBJ2-2
V gene: TRBV6-1
CDR3 protein: CASSEYRGHDGELFF

J gene: TRBJ1-2
V gene: TRBV10-2
CDR3 protein: CASSGAANYGYTF

J gene: TRBJ1-3
V gene: TRBV11-2
CDR3 protein: CASSLLLDTSGNTIYF

J gene: TRBJ1-5
V gene: TRBV19
CDR3 protein: CASSMGEDSNQPQHF

J gene: TRBJ2-7
V gene: TRBV6-5
CDR3 protein: CASSSWDRETYEQYF

J gene: TRBJ2-1
V gene: TRBV7-3
CDR3 protein: CASSLTGSGVYGEQFF

J gene: TRBJ2-1
V gene: TRBV18
CDR3 protein: CASSPPLDRGYPYNEQFF

J gene: TRBJ1-2
V gene: TRBV2
CDR3 protein: CASRADANYGYTF

J gene: TRBJ1-6
V gene: TRBV6-5
CDR3 protein: CASSYDRGSPLHF

J gene: TRBJ2-1
V gene: TRBV6-4
CDR3 protein: CASSDAPKGGQRGDNEQFF

J gene: TRBJ2-4
V gene: TRBV3-1/TRBV3-2
CDR3 protein: CASSQVGENIQYF

J gene: TRBJ2-5
V gene: TRBV4-3
CDR3 protein: CASSQDYWRKETQYF

J gene: TRBJ1-5
V gene: TRBV13
CDR3 protein: CASSPGASNQPQHF

J gene: TRBJ1-1
V gene: TRBV30
CDR3 protein: CAWDSSEAFF

J gene: TRBJ2-3
V gene: TRBV7-9
CDR3 protein: CASSRNERGGHTDTQYF

J gene: TRBJ1-3
V gene: TRBV5-5
CDR3 protein: CASSLDGGNTIYF

J gene: TRBJ1-1
V gene: TRBV30
CDR3 protein: CAWSLTGVSEAFF

J gene: TRBJ2-5
V gene: TRBV6-5
CDR3 protein: CASSYSGGPPYF

J gene: TRBJ1-1
V gene: TRBV7-8
CDR3 protein: CASSLDAEGARTEAFF

J gene: TRBJ1-1
V gene: TRBV6-5
CDR3 protein: CASSSGRSTEAFF

J gene: TRBJ1-2
V gene: TRBV20-1
CDR3 protein: CSASFRGLHYGYTF

J gene: TRBJ1-2
V gene: TRBV18
CDR3 protein: CASSPAQGQSYGYTF

J gene: TRBJ2-7
V gene: TRBV2
CDR3 protein: CASTTDRGRGYEQYF

J gene: TRBJ2-7
V gene: TRBV27
CDR3 protein: CASSRAGSSYEQYF

J gene: TRBJ2-5
V gene: TRBV9
CDR3 protein: CASSVKGRGLETQYF

J gene: TRBJ1-2
V gene: TRBV5-1
CDR3 protein: CASSLSAGTNYGYTF

J gene: TRBJ1-3
V gene: TRBV19
CDR3 protein: CASSFDRGLSGNTIYF

J gene: TRBJ2-1
V gene: TRBV18
CDR3 protein: CASSPPSGNHNEQFF

J gene: TRBJ2-1
V gene: TRBV6-2/TRBV6-3
CDR3 protein: CASSDASGGHNEQFF

J gene: TRBJ1-3
V gene: TRBV5-4
CDR3 protein: CASSLEAGQLSGNTIYF

J gene: TRBJ1-2
V gene: TRBV9
CDR3 protein: CASSVAGTEANYGYTF

J gene: TRBJ1-1
V gene: TRBV18
CDR3 protein: CASSLRTGYTEAFF

J gene: TRBJ2-1
V gene: TRBV2
CDR3 protein: CASSLTSGGYNEQFF

J gene: TRBJ1-2
V gene: TRBV7-2
CDR3 protein: CASSLRQENPNYGYTF

J gene: TRBJ2-1
V gene: TRBV11-2
CDR3 protein: CASSLEVGLATVYNEQFF

J gene: TRBJ2-7
V gene: TRBV19
CDR3 protein: CASSSDMYEQYF

J gene: TRBJ1-5
V gene: TRBV3-1/TRBV3-2
CDR3 protein: CASSQGRDRGPYSNQPQHF

J gene: TRBJ2-7
V gene: TRBV10-2
CDR3 protein: CASSESLAGNYEQYF

J gene: TRBJ2-3
V gene: TRBV7-7
CDR3 protein: CASSPDSGGRTDTQYF

J gene: TRBJ2-1
V gene: TRBV6-4
CDR3 protein: CASSRDRVDEQFF

J gene: TRBJ1-1
V gene: TRBV7-7
CDR3 protein: CASSSRGWSKKLNTEAFF

J gene: TRBJ2-3
V gene: TRBV5-5
CDR3 protein: CASSPGGPGDTQYF

J gene: TRBJ2-7
V gene: TRBV6-1
CDR3 protein: CASRGTSGSYEQYF

J gene: TRBJ2-6
V gene: TRBV7-9
CDR3 protein: CASSRDRGTAGANVLTF

J gene: TRBJ2-5
V gene: TRBV30
CDR3 protein: CAWSSTGSQETQYF

J gene: TRBJ2-2
V gene: TRBV5-1
CDR3 protein: CASSSGTGNTGELFF